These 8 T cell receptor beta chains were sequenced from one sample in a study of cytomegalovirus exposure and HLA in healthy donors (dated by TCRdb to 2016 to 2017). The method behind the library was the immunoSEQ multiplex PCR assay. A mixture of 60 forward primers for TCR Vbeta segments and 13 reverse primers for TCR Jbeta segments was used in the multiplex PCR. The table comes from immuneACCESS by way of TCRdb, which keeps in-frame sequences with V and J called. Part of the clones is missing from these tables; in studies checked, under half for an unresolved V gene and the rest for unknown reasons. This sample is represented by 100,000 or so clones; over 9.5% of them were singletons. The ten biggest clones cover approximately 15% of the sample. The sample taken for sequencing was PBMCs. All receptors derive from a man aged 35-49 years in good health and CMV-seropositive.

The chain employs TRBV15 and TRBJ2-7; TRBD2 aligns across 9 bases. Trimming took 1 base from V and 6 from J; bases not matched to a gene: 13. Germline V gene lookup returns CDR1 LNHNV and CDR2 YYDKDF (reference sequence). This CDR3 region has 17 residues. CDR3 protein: CATSRGNSGSWSVEQYF. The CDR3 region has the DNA TGTGCCACCAGCAGAGGTAATAGCGGGAGTTGGTCGGTCGAGCAGTACTTC.

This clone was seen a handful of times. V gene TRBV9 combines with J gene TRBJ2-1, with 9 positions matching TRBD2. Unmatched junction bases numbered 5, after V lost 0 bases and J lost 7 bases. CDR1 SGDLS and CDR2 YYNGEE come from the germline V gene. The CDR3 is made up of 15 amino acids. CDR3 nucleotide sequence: TGTGCCAGCAGCGTAGTAGCGGGAGTAGGGAATGAGCAGTTCTTC. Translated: CASSVVAGVGNEQFF.

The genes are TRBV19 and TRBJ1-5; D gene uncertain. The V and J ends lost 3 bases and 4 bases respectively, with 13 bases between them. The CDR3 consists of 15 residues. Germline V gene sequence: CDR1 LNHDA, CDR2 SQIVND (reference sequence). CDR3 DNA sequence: TGTGCCAGTAGTATTCATAGTCCACAGAATCAGCCCCAGCATTTT. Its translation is CASSIHSPQNQPQHF.

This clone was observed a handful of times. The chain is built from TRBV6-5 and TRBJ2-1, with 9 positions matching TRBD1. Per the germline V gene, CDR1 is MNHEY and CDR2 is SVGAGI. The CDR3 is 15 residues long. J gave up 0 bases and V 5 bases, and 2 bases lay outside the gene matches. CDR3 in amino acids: CASSTTGGSYNEQFF. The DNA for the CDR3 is TGTGCCAGCAGTACGACAGGGGGCTCCTACAATGAGCAGTTCTTC.

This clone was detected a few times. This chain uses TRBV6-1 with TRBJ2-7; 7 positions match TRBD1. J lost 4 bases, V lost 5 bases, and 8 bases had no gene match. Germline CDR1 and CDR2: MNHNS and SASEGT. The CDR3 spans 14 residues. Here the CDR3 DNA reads TGTGCCAGCAGTCCCTACAGGGGCGAATACGAGCAGTACTTC. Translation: CASSPYRGEYEQYF.

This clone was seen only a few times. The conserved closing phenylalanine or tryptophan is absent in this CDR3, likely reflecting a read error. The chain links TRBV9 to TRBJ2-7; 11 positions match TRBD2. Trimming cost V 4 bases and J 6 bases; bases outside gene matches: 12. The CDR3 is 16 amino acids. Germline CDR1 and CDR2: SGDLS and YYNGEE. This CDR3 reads CASSPRTSGLQGEQYL. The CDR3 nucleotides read TGTGCCAGCAGCCCAAGGACTAGCGGGCTACAGGGCGAGCAGTACCTC.

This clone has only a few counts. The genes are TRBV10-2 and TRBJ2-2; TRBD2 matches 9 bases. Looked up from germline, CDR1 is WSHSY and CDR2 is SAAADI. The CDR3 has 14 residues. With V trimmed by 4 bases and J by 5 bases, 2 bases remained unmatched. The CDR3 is CASSVSGSTGELFF. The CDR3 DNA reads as TGCGCCAGCAGTGTTAGCGGGAGTACCGGGGAGCTGTTTTTT.

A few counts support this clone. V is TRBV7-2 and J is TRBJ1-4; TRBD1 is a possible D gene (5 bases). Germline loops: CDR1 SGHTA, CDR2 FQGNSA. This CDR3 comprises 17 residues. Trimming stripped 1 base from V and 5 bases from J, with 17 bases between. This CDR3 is CASSLDYGAPPNEKLFF. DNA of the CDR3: TGTGCCAGCAGCTTAGATTATGGGGCTCCCCCAAATGAAAAACTGTTTTTT. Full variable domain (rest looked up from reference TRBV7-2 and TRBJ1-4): GAGVSQSPSNKVTEKGKDVELRCDPISGHTALYWYRQSLGQGLEFLIYFQGNSAPDKSGLPSDRFSAERTGGSVSTLTIQRTQQEDSAVYLCASSLDYGAPPNEKLFFGSGTQLSVL.